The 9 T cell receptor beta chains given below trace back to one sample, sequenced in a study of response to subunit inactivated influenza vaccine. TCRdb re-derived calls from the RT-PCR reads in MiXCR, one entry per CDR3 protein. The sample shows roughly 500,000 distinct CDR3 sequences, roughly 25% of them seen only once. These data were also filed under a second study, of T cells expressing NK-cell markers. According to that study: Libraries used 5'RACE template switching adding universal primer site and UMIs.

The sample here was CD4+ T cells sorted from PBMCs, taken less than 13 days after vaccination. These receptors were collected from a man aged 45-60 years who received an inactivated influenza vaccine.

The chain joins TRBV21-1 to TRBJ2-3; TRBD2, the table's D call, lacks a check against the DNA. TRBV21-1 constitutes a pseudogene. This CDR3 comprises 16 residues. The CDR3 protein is CASSKEAGGHFDTQYF. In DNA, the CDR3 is TGTGCCAGCAGCAAAGAAGCGGGAGGGCATTTCGATACGCAGTATTTT.

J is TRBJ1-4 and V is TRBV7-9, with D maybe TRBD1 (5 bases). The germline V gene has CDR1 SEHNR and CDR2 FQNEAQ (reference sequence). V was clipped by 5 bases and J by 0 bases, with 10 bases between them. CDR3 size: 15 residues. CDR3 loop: CASSRTLATNEKLFF. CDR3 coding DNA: TGTGCCAGCAGCCGGACACTTGCAACTAATGAAAAACTGTTTTTT. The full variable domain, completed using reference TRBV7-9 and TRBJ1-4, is DTGVSQNPRHKITKRGQNVTFRCDPISEHNRLYWYRQTLGQGPEFLTYFQNEAQLEKSRLLSDRFSAERPKGSFSTLEIQRTEQGDSAMYLCASSRTLATNEKLFFGSGTQLSVL.

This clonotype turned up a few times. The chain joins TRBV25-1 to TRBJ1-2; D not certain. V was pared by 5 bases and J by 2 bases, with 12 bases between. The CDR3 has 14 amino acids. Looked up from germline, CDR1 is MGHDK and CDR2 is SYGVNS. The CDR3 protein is CASSTISGNYGYTF. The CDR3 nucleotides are TGTGCCAGCAGTACAATTTCCGGAAACTATGGCTACACCTTC.

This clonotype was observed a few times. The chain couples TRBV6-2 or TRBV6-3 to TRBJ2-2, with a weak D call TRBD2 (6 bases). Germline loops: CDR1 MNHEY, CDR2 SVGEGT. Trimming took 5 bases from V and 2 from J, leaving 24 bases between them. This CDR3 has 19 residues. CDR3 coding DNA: TGTGCCAGCAGTACGCCCTTGGCAGGGACGGGAGCCAACACCGGGGAGCTGTTTTTT. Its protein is CASSTPLAGTGANTGELFF.

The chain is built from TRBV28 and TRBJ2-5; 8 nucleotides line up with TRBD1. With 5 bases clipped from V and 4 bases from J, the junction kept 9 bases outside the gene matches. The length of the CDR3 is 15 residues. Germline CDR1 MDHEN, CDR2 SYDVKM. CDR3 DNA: TGTGCCAGCAGTCCGGGACAGGCAAGTGGAGAGACCCAGTACTTC. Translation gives CASSPGQASGETQYF. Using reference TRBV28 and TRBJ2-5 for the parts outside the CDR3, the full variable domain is DVKVTQSSRYLVKRTGEKVFLECVQDMDHENMFWYRQDPGLGLRLIYFSYDVKMKEKGDIPEGYSVSREKKERFSLILESASTNQTSMYLCASSPGQASGETQYFGPGTRLLVL.

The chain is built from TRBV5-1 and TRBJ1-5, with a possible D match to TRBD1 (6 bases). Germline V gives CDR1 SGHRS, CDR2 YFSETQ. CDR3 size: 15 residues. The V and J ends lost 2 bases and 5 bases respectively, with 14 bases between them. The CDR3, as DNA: TGCGCCAGCAGCTTAGGGACTGGGGGGCATCAGCCCCAGCATTTT. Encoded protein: CASSLGTGGHQPQHF.

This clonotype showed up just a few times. In DNA, the CDR3 is TGTGCCATCAGTAGGGGTTTAGCGGAGAACACCGGGGAGCTGTTTTTT. It specifies CAISRGLAENTGELFF. This chain links TRBV10-3 with TRBJ2-2, with a tentative D call TRBD2 (6 bases). Germline V lookup: CDR1 ENHRY, CDR2 SYGVKD. The CDR3 sequence is 16 residues long. V was cut by 5 bases and J by 1 base, with 14 bases left in between.

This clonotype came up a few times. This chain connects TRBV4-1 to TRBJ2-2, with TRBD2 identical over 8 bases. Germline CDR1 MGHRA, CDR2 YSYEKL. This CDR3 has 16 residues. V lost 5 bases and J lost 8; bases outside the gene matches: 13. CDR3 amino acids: CASSYPGTSVDGELFF. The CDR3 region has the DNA TGCGCCAGCAGCTACCCCGGGACTAGTGTAGATGGGGAGCTGTTTTTT.

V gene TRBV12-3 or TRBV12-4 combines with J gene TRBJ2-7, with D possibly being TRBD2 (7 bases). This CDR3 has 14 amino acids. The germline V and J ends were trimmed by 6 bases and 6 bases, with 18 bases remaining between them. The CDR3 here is CASSGGGGGREQYF. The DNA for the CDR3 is TGTGCCAGCAGCGGCGGAGGGGGGGGGCGCGAGCAGTACTTC.